The 8 T cell receptor beta chains listed next were all sequenced from one sample in a study of blood T cell dynamics during melanoma immunotherapy. Produced via immunoSEQ multiplex PCR; TCRdb's table is partial and in-frame only. The sample has under 20,000 clones, roughly 85% seen once; the top ten hold roughly 7.1%. The time point here: week 3, after first cycle of checkpoint inhibitor. Sequenced here: blood, sampled from a patient treated with checkpoint blockade. All receptors derive from a human donor with melanoma.

This clone was found a few times. V gene TRBV6-5 combines with J gene TRBJ1-2; D gene unclear. This CDR3 is built from 16 residues. V lost 0 bases to trimming and J lost 6 bases, with 17 bases between them. Per germline, CDR1 MNHEY and CDR2 SVGAGI. CDR3 loop: CASSYSNVQEVHGYTF. In DNA form, the CDR3 reads TGTGCCAGCAGTTACTCGAACGTCCAGGAGGTCCATGGCTACACCTTC.

This clone came up once. Here the CDR3 DNA reads TGTGCCAGCAGCTTAGTGGGCCGCGAGCAGTTCTTC. Translating it yields CASSLVGREQFF. This chain links TRBV7-2 with TRBJ2-1; D gene uncertain. The V gene's germline CDR1 is SGHTA and CDR2 FQGNSA. The CDR3 covers 12 residues. The V and J ends lost 1 base and 10 bases respectively, with 8 bases between them.

This rearrangement joins TRBV5-5 to TRBJ1-2, with D perhaps TRBD1 (5 bases). Germline CDR1 and CDR2: SGHKS and YYEKEE (reference sequence). The germline V and J ends were trimmed by 6 bases and 4 bases, with 16 bases remaining between them. The CDR3 contains 14 residues. The CDR3 sequence: CASILVGGSYGYTF. Written as DNA, the CDR3 is TGTGCCAGCATCCTGGTCGGGGGTAGCTATGGCTACACCTTC.

The chain carries TRBV27 and TRBJ2-7, with 9 bases lining up with TRBD1. The CDR3 is made up of 14 amino acids. V trimming: 3 bases; J trimming: 3 bases; junction bases outside the gene matches: 3. From germline, CDR1 is MNHEY and CDR2 SMNVEV (reference sequence). DNA of the CDR3: TGTGCCAGCAGTTTTCTGGGACAGGGCTACGAGCAGTACTTC. This codes for CASSFLGQGYEQYF.

The CDR3 bases are TGTGCCAGCAGCCAATGGGGAGGGCCTCCGGGGGAGCTGTTTTTT. This gives the protein CASSQWGGPPGELFF. The V call is TRBV4-2, the J call TRBJ2-2; TRBD2 matches 7 bases. With V trimmed by 2 bases and J by 8 bases, 8 bases remained unmatched. This CDR3 has 15 residues. CDR1 and CDR2 from the germline V gene are LGHNA and YNFKEQ.

The rearrangement joins TRBV10-3 to TRBJ1-4, with D possibly TRBD1 on 6 matching bases. Germline V CDR1 and CDR2: ENHRY, SYGVKD. This CDR3 region has 16 residues. V lost 0 bases to trimming and J lost 7 bases, with 15 bases between them. CDR3 nucleotide sequence: TGTGCCATCAGTGAGTCGATAGGGGCAGGGGTTGAAAAACTGTTTTTT. This gives the protein CAISESIGAGVEKLFF.

The chain combines TRBV6-6 with TRBJ2-5, with 8 bases fitting TRBD2. The DNA end is more similar to TRBJ2-7, so the J call may be wrong. Germline V lookup: CDR1 MNHNY, CDR2 SVGAGI (reference sequence). This CDR3 is built from 15 residues. CDR3 in DNA: TGTGCCAGCAGTTACTCGCCTAGCGGGCGCTACGAGCAGTACTTC. Its translation: CASSYSPSGRYEQYF.

This clone showed up just once. The gene calls are TRBV19 and TRBJ2-7; 10 bases are shared with TRBD2. CDR3 size: 16 residues. V dropped 5 bases and J dropped 6; count of bases not matched to a gene: 13. Germline values: CDR1 LNHDA, CDR2 SQIVND (reference sequence). The CDR3: CASSSHLAGAGREQYF. The CDR3, as DNA: TGTGCCAGTAGTTCCCATCTAGCGGGAGCAGGACGCGAGCAGTACTTC.